The source of this T cell receptor beta chain is a study of T cells in women clearing cervical HPV infection. The CDR3 spans 13 residues. Looked up from germline, CDR1 is SEHNR and CDR2 is FQNEAQ (reference sequence). Comments on this clone: The CDR3 goes on 3 residues after the read ends, and that part is filled in from the germline J gene.

Generated by immunoSEQ multiplex PCR, the TCRdb table keeps only in-frame clones and is missing some. Here the sample table reports under 40,000 clones. The rearrangement links TRBV7-9 to TRBJ1-2, with D unresolved. The clonotype originates from a woman between 18 and 75 years old with a cervical HPV16 infection that either progressed to CIN3+ or cleared (not recorded which). Sequenced sample: blood buffy coat. The CDR3 bases that were read are TGTGCCAGCAGCTTTCCAGGTCTCTACGAC. Its protein product is CASSFPGLYD. In full, the CDR3 reads CASSFPGLYDYTF.